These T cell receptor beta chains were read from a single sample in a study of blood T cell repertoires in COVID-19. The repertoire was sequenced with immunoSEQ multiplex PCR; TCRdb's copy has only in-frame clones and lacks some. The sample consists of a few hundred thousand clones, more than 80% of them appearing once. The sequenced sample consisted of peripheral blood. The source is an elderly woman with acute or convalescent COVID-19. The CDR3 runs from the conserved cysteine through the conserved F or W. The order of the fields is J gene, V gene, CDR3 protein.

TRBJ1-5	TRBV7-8	CASSKGDRNQPQHF
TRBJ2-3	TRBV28	CASSSGDTDTQYF
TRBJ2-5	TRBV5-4	CASSPQGQETQYF
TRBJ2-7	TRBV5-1	CASSLSSSYEQYF
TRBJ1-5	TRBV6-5	CASNRGQGQPQHF
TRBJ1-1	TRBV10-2	CASSLDNMATEAFF
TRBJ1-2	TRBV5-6	CASSMDRSQGYTF
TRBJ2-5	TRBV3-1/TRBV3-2	CASSQGLAGAQETQYF
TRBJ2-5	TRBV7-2	CASSQKLAGGETQYF
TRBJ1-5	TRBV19	CASSTGVNNQPQHF